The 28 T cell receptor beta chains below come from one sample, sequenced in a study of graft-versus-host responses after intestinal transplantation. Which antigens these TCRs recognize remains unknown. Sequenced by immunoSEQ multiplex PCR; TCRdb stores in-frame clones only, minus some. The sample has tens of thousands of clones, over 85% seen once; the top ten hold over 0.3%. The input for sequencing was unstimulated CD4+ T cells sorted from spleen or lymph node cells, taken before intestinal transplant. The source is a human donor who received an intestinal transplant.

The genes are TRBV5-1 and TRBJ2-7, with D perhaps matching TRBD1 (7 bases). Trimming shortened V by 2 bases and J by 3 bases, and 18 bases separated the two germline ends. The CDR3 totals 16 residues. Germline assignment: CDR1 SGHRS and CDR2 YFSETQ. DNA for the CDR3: TGCGCCAGCAGCTTTTCCCGACAGGGAGGCGACTACGAGCAGTACTTC. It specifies CASSFSRQGGDYEQYF.

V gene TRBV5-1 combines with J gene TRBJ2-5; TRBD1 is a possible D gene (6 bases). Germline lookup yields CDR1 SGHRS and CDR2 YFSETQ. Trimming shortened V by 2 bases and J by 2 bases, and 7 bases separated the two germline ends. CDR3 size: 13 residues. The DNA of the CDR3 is TGCGCCAGCAGCTTCGGACAGCAAGAGACCCAGTACTTC. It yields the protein CASSFGQQETQYF.

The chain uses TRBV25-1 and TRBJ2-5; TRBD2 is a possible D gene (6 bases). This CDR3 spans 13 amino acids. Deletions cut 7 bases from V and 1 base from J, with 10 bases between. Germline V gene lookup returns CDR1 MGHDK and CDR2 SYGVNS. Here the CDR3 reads CASTRDFQETQYF. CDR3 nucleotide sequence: TGTGCCAGCACCCGGGACTTCCAAGAGACCCAGTACTTC.

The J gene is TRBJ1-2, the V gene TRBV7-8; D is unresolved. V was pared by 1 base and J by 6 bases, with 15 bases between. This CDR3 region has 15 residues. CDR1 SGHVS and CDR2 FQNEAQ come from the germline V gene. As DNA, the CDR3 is TGTGCCAGCAGCTTAGGGACGTCCTGGAGGCATGGCTACACCTTC. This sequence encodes CASSLGTSWRHGYTF.

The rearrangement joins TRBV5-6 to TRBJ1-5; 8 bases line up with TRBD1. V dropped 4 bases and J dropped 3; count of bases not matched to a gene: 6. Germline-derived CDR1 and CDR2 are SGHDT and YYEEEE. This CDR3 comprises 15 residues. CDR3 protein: CASSRGQVINQPQHF. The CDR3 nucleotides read TGTGCCAGCAGCCGGGGACAGGTTATCAATCAGCCCCAGCATTTT. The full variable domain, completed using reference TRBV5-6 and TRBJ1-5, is DAGVTQSPTHLIKTRGQQVTLRCSPKSGHDTVSWYQQALGQGPQFIFQYYEEEERQRGNFPDRFSGHQFPNYSSELNVNALLLGDSALYLCASSRGQVINQPQHFGDGTRLSIL.

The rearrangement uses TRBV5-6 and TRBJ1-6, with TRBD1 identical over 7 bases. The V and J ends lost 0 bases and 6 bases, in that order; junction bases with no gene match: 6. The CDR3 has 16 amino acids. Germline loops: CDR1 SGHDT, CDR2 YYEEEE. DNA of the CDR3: TGTGCCAGCAGCTTGGGAGGTGACAGGGCTAATTCACCCCTCCACTTT. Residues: CASSLGGDRANSPLHF. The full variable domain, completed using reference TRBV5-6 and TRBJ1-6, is DAGVTQSPTHLIKTRGQQVTLRCSPKSGHDTVSWYQQALGQGPQFIFQYYEEEERQRGNFPDRFSGHQFPNYSSELNVNALLLGDSALYLCASSLGGDRANSPLHFGNGTRLTVT.

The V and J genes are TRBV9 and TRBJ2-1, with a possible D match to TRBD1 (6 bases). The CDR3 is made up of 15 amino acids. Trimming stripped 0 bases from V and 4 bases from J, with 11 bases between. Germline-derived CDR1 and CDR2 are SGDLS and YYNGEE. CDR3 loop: CASSVGAGEYNEQFF. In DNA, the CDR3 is TGTGCCAGCAGCGTAGGGGCAGGGGAATACAATGAGCAGTTCTTC.

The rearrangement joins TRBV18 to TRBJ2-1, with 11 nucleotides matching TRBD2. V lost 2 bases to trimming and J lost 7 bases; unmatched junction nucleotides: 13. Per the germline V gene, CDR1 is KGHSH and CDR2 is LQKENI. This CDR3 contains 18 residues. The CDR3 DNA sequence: TGTGCCAGCTCACCATTCTATGAGACTAGCGGGAAGAGGAATGAGCAGTTCTTC. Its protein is CASSPFYETSGKRNEQFF.

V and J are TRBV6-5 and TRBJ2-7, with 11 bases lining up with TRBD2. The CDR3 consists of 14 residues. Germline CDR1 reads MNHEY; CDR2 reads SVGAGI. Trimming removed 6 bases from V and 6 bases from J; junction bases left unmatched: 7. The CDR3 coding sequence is TGTGCCAGCAGCCTCCCCGGGACTAGCGGCGAGCAGTACTTC. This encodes CASSLPGTSGEQYF.

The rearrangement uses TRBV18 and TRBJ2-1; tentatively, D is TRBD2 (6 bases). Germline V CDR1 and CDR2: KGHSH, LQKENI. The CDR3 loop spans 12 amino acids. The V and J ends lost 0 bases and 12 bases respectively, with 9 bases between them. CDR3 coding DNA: TGTGCCAGCTCACCACCGAGACTAGGGCAGTTCTTC. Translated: CASSPPRLGQFF.

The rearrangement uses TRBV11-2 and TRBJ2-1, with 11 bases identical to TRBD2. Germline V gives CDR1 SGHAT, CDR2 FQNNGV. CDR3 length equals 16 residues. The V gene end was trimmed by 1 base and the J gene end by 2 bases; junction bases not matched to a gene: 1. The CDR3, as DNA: TGTGCCAGCAGCTTAGGACTAGCGGGACCCTACAATGAGCAGTTCTTC. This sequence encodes CASSLGLAGPYNEQFF.

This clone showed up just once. The CDR3 loop reads CASSSGTSGYNEQFF. In DNA form, the CDR3 reads TGTGCCAGCAGCTCCGGGACTAGCGGCTACAATGAGCAGTTCTTC. The J gene is TRBJ2-1, the V gene TRBV2; 11 nucleotides match TRBD2. This CDR3 region has 15 residues. After removal of 6 bases from V and 3 bases from J, the junction contained 4 bases not matched to a gene. Per germline, CDR1 SNHLY and CDR2 FYNNEI.

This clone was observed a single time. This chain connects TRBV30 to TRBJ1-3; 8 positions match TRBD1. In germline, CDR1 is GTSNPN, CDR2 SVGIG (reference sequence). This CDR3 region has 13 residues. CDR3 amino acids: CARTGYSGNTIYF. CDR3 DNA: TGTGCGAGGACAGGGTACTCTGGAAACACCATATATTTT.

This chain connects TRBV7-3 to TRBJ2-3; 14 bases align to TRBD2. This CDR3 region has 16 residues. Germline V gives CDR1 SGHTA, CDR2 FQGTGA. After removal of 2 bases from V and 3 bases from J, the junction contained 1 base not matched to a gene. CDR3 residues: CASSLGTSGRTDTQYF. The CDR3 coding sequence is TGTGCCAGCAGCTTAGGGACTAGCGGGAGAACAGATACGCAGTATTTT. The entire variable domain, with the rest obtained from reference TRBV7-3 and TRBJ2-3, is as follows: GAGVSQTPSNKVTEKGKYVELRCDPISGHTALYWYRQSLGQGPEFLIYFQGTGAADDSGLPNDRFFAVRPEGSVSTLKIQRTERGDSAVYLCASSLGTSGRTDTQYFGPGTRLTVL.

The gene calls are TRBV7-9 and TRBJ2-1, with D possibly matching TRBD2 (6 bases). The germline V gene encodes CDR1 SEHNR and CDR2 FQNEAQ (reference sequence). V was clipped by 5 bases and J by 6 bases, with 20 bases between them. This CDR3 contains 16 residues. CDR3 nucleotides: TGTGCCAGCAGCGCACGGGACTCAAGGTTGCTCAATGAGCAGTTCTTC. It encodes CASSARDSRLLNEQFF. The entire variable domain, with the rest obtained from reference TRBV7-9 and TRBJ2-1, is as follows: DTGVSQNPRHKITKRGQNVTFRCDPISEHNRLYWYRQTLGQGPEFLTYFQNEAQLEKSRLLSDRFSAERPKGSFSTLEIQRTEQGDSAMYLCASSARDSRLLNEQFFGPGTRLTVL.

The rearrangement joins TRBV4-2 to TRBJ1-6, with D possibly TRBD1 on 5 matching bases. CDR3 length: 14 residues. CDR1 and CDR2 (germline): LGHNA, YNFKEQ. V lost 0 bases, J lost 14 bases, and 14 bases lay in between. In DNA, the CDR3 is TGTGCCAGCAGCCAAGATCGGGGGGACTCGACCCTCCACTTT. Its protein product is CASSQDRGDSTLHF.

The CDR3 loop is CASSPGTGGTYEQYF. For the CDR3, the DNA is TGTGCCAGCAGCCCAGGGACAGGGGGCACCTACGAGCAGTACTTC. The chain has TRBV6-5 and TRBJ2-7; 12 bases align to TRBD1. V was pared by 6 bases and J by 2 bases, with 5 bases of the junction left unmatched. The CDR3 covers 15 residues. CDR1 is MNHEY and CDR2 is SVGAGI in the germline V gene.

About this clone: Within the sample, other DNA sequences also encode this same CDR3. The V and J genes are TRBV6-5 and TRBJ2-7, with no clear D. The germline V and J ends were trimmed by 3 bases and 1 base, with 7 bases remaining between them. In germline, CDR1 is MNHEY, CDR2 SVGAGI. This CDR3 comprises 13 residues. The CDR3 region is CASSYSRSYEQYF. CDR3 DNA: TGTGCCAGCAGTTATAGCAGATCCTACGAGCAGTACTTC.

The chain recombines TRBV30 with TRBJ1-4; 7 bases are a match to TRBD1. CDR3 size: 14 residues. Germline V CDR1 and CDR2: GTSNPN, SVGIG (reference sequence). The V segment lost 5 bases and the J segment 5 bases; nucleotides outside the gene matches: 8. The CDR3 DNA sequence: TGTGCCTGGGATCGACAGGGCCTGAATGAAAAACTGTTTTTT. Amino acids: CAWDRQGLNEKLFF.

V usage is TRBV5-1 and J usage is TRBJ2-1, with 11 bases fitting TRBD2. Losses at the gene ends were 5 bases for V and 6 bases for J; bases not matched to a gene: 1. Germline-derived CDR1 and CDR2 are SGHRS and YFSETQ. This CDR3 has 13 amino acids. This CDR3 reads CASSSGRANEQFF. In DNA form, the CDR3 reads TGCGCCAGCAGTAGCGGGAGGGCCAATGAGCAGTTCTTC.

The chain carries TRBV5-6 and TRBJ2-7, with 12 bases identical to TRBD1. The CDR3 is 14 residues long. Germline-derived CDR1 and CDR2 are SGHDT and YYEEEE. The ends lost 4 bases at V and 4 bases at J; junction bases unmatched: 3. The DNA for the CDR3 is TGTGCCAGCAGCCGGGACAGGGGGCTATACGAGCAGTACTTC. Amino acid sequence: CASSRDRGLYEQYF.

This chain's CDR3 is CASRKTGTVDFEAFF. CDR3 DNA sequence: TGTGCCAGTAGAAAAACAGGGACAGTCGATTTTGAAGCTTTCTTT. The gene calls are TRBV19 and TRBJ1-1, with 7 bases aligning to TRBD1. CDR3 size: 15 residues. Losses at the gene ends were 6 bases for V and 7 bases for J; bases not matched to a gene: 14. The germline CDR1 and CDR2 sequences are LNHDA and SQIVND (reference sequence).

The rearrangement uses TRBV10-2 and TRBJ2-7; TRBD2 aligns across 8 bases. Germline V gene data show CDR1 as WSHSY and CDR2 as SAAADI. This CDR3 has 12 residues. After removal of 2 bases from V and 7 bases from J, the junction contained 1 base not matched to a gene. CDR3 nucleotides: TGCGCCAGCAGTGAGACGGGAGGGGAGCAGTACTTC. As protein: CASSETGGEQYF.

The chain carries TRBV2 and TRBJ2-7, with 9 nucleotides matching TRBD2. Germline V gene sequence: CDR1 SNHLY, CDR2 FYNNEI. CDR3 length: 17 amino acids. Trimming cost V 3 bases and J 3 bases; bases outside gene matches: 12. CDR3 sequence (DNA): TGTGCCAGCAGTGACAATATAGCGGGAGCTAGTCTCTACGAGCAGTACTTC. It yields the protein CASSDNIAGASLYEQYF.

The CDR3 region is CASSPLEGSGRVEDEQYF. The DNA of the CDR3 is TGTGCCAGCAGCCCCCTAGAGGGTAGCGGGAGGGTTGAGGACGAGCAGTACTTC. V is TRBV4-2 and J is TRBJ2-5; 11 bases are a match to TRBD2. The J call may not be correct, given that the DNA end is closer to TRBJ2-7. In germline, CDR1 is LGHNA, CDR2 YNFKEQ. The CDR3 is 18 amino acids.

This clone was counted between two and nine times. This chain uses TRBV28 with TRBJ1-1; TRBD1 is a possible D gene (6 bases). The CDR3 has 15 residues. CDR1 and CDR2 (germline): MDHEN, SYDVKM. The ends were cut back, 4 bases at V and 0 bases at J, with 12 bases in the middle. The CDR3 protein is CASSSGARMNTEAFF. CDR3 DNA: TGTGCCAGCAGTTCAGGGGCCAGGATGAACACTGAAGCTTTCTTT.

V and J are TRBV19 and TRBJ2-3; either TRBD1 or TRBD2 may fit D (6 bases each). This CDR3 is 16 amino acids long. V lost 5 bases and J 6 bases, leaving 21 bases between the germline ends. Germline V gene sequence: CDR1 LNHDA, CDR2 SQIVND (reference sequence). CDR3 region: CASSSKGGVARDTQYF. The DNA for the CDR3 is TGTGCCAGTAGTTCGAAGGGGGGAGTTGCTCGGGATACGCAGTATTTT.

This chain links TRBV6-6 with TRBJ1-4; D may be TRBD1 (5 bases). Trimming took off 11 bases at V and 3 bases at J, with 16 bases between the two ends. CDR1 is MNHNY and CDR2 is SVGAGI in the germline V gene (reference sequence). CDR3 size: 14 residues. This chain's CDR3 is CAVSPGGANEKLFF. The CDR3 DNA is TGTGCCGTCTCTCCTGGAGGGGCTAATGAAAAACTGTTTTTT.